This TCR beta chain derives from a study of shared clonotypes between healthy human individuals. The data were produced by immunoSEQ multiplex PCR, yet TCRdb's version contains in-frame clones alone and is incomplete. The sample records 2,500,000 or so clones, over 85% being singletons. V was clipped by 10 bases and J by 0 bases, with 15 bases between them. The CDR3 loop spans 15 amino acids. Germline V gene lookup returns CDR1 MDHEN and CDR2 SYDVKM. Healthy and HIV-negative, the adult donors had no recent acute infections or vaccinations. Negatively enriched CD4+ T cells were divided by CD45RA into naive and memory.

The V and J genes are TRBV28 and TRBJ1-4; D gene ambiguous. The source of this sequence is a man aged 18-30 years in good health. Some clones in this sample may be carry-over from other donors' samples. Source material: naive CD4+ T cells from PBMCs. Subset defined: CD45RA+ positively selected. CDR3: CATRGRQTTNEKLFF. The CDR3, as DNA: TGTGCCACCAGAGGCCGTCAAACAACTAATGAAAAACTGTTTTTT.